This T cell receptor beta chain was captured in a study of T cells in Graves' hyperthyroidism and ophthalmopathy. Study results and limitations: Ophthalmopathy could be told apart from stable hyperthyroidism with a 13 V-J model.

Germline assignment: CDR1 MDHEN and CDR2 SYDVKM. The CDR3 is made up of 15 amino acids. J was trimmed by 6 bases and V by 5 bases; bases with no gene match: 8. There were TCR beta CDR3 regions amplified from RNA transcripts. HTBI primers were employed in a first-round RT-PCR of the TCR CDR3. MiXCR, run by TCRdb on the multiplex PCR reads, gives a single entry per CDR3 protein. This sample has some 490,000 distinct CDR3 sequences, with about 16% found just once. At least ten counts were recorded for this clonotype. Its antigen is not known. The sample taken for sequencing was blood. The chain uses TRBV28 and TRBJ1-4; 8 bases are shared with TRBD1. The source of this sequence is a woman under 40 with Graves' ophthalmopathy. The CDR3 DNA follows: TGTGCCAGCAGTCCGTTCGACAGGGGAGATGAAAAACTGTTTTTT. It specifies CASSPFDRGDEKLFF.